The T cell receptor (beta chain) under discussion was sequenced for a study of low-dose radiotherapy and immunotherapy resistance in tumors. Study details: It was every two weeks, one day before radiation and immunotherapy, that intravenous cyclophosphamide 200 mg/m2 was given.

The time point was: before trial treatment. V lost 7 bases to trimming and J lost 4 bases, with 11 bases between them. CDR3 size: 13 residues. Germline V CDR1 and CDR2: SNHLY, FYNNEI. This clonotype appeared many times. Alpha- and beta-chain coverage of first-strand cDNA came from TRAV- and TRBV-specific primers. TCRs underwent 20 PCR cycles of amplification with a constant-region primer and V-primer adapter. TCRdb reprocessed the reads with MiXCR, giving one entry per CDR3 protein. The profile shows about 82,000 distinct CDR3 sequences, around 18% of them singletons. This sequence originates from a male donor with prostate cancer. The chain carries TRBV2 and TRBJ1-3; D not resolved. The sequencing here drew on PBMCs, taken before treatment. The CDR3 region is CASTLDEGNTIYF. CDR3 coding DNA: TGTGCCAGCACTCTTGATGAGGGAAACACCATATATTTT.